One and the same sample provided the 9 T cell receptor beta chains below, sequenced in a study of breast tumors, draining lymph nodes, adjacent tissues (dated by TCRdb to the mid-2010s). The lymph node samples were taken from the axillary draining lymph nodes of breast cancer patients. The library came from multiplex PCR. Sequencing was carried out with an Illumina HiSeq 2000. The public reads were reprocessed in TCRdb via fastp at Q25 and MiXCR, keeping in-frame beta chains. Rows matching on CDR3 protein sequence are summarized as one entry with the most common DNA and genes. The table for this sample lists about 200,000 distinct CDR3 sequences; 30% to 40% of them were counted only once. The ten largest clones add up to over 4% of the sample. Input material: axillary lymph node tissue. These receptors all come from a female donor with breast cancer. Some clones in this sample may be carry-over from other donors' samples.

This clonotype appeared many times. CDR3: CAISESGETQYF. CDR3 coding DNA: TGTGCCATCAGTGAGTCCGGAGAGACCCAGTACTTC. The chain uses TRBV10-3 and TRBJ2-5; unclear D gene. This CDR3 is built from 12 residues. The V gene's germline CDR1 is ENHRY and CDR2 SYGVKD. V gave up 0 bases and J gave up 4 bases, with 3 bases separating them.

This clonotype was observed many times. The chain has TRBV9 and TRBJ2-2; 12 bases agree with TRBD2. Unmatched junction bases numbered 11, after V lost 4 bases and J lost 1 base. The CDR3 totals 19 residues. Germline V lookup: CDR1 SGDLS, CDR2 YYNGEE. As DNA, the CDR3 is TGTGCCAGCAGCTCCAGGACTAGCGGGAAAAGGGTGAACACCGGGGAGCTGTTTTTT. Its protein product is CASSSRTSGKRVNTGELFF.

This clonotype was detected many times. J is TRBJ2-2 and V is TRBV19, with D hard to call. This CDR3 region has 14 residues. The germline V gene encodes CDR1 LNHDA and CDR2 SQIVND (reference sequence). Between the trimmed V and J ends, which lost 6 bases and 4 bases, there was a span of 12 bases. The CDR3 is CASRKRPGTGELFF. The CDR3 DNA sequence: TGTGCCAGTAGAAAGCGTCCGGGCACCGGGGAGCTGTTTTTT.

This clonotype was seen repeatedly, ten times or more. J is TRBJ2-7 and V is TRBV11-1; 8 nucleotides match TRBD2. Germline CDR1 is SGHAT and CDR2 is FQDESV (reference sequence). The J segment lost 7 bases and the V segment lost 5 bases, leaving 10 bases of the junction unmatched. The CDR3 runs to 14 residues. The CDR3 DNA sequence: TGTGCCAGCAGCCCCTGGAGACTAGCGCGGGAGCAGTACTTC. Protein: CASSPWRLAREQYF. Together with reference TRBV11-1 and TRBJ2-7, the CDR3 gives the full variable domain: EAEVAQSPRYKITEKSQAVAFWCDPISGHATLYWYRQILGQGPELLVQFQDESVVDDSQLPKDRFSAERLKGVDSTLKIQPAELGDSAMYLCASSPWRLAREQYFGPGTRLTVT.

The rearrangement links TRBV19 to TRBJ2-6; TRBD2 matches 8 bases. CDR1 and CDR2 (germline): LNHDA, SQIVND (reference sequence). V gave up 5 bases and J gave up 4 bases; unmatched junction bases: 4. The CDR3 contains 15 residues. The CDR3 loop is CASSERTSGANVLTF. CDR3 coding DNA: TGTGCCAGTAGTGAGAGGACTAGCGGGGCCAACGTCCTGACTTTC.

The sample holds many counts of this clonotype. The genes are TRBV20-1 and TRBJ2-3; D is ambiguous. Germline CDR1 DFQATT, CDR2 SNEGSKA (reference sequence). Between the trimmed V and J ends, which lost 0 bases and 3 bases, there was a span of 7 bases. This CDR3 has 13 amino acids. The chain's CDR3 is CSARDGFTDTQYF. In nucleotides, the CDR3 is TGCAGTGCTAGAGATGGCTTTACAGATACGCAGTATTTT.

A remark on this clonotype: This may be a read error, as it is one base from a much larger clone. The CDR3 carries no conserved terminal phenylalanine or tryptophan, so it likely arises from a read error. This chain connects TRBV19 to TRBJ2-1, with D possibly called TRBD1 or TRBD2 (5 bases each). Germline lookup yields CDR1 LNHDA and CDR2 SQIVND (reference sequence). Trimming took 8 bases from V and 7 from J, leaving 24 bases between them. The CDR3 contains 16 residues. Here the CDR3 reads CASRRGHSGSGNEQFS. The CDR3 region has the DNA TGTGCCAGTCGCCGAGGACACAGCGGCTCTGGGAATGAGCAGTTCTCC.

This clonotype was recorded at least ten times. The chain uses TRBV7-2 and TRBJ2-2; TRBD1 agrees at 9 bases. The CDR3 totals 16 residues. J lost 4 bases, V lost 6 bases, and 9 bases had no gene match. Germline V gene lookup returns CDR1 SGHTA and CDR2 FQGNSA. This CDR3 reads CASSLTGTGFTGELFF. The CDR3 region has the DNA TGTGCCAGCAGTTTAACCGGGACAGGGTTCACCGGGGAGCTGTTTTTT.

This clonotype was detected ten times or more. The rearrangement joins TRBV5-1 to TRBJ2-3, with TRBD2 matching over 8 bases. This CDR3 region has 16 residues. Germline V gene sequence: CDR1 SGHRS, CDR2 YFSETQ. The V gene end was trimmed by 1 base and the J gene end by 5 bases; junction bases not matched to a gene: 9. CDR3 sequence: CASSLSWTSFRDTQYF. CDR3 sequence (DNA): TGCGCCAGCAGCTTGAGTTGGACTAGCTTTAGAGATACGCAGTATTTT.